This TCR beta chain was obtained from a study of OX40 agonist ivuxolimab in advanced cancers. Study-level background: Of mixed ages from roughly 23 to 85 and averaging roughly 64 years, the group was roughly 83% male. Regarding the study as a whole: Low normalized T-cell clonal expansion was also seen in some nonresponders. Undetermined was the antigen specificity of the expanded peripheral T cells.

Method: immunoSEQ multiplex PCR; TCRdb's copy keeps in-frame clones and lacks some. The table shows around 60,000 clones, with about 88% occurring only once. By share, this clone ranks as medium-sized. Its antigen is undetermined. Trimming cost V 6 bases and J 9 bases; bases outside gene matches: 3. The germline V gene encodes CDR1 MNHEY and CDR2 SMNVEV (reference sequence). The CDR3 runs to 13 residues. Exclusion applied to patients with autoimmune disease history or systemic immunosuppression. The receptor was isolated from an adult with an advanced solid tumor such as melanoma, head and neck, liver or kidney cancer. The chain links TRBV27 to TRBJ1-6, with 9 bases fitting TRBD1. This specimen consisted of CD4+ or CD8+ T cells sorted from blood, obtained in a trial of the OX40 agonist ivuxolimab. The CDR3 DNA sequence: TGTGCCAGCAGGGGACAGGGCCTTTCACCCCTCCACTTT. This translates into CASRGQGLSPLHF.